The present TCR beta chain was sequenced within a study of T cells in Graves' hyperthyroidism and ophthalmopathy. Whole-study results and caveats: A 13 V-J signature model discriminated ophthalmopathy versus stable hyperthyroidism. Most thyroid clonotypes expanded above 0.001 were also detected in blood. Ophthalmopathy, as predicted by the model, came a median roughly 6.3 months after the prediction.

Points on this clonotype: What it binds is not known.

From RNA transcripts, TCR beta CDR3 regions were amplified. TCR CDR3 underwent first-round RT-PCR with the HTBI primer set. Via MiXCR, TCRdb re-called the multiplex PCR reads, giving one row per CDR3 protein. Found here are 640,000 or so distinct CDR3 sequences, roughly 14% of them singletons; the top ten hold around 4.5%. Together with thyroid ultrasound, orbital computed tomography, serum thyroxine and TRAb, clinical symptoms were used for diagnoses. The sample taken for sequencing was blood. The sequence was obtained from a woman in her 40s with Graves' ophthalmopathy.

DNA of the CDR3: TGTGCCAGCAGGTTCAGGGGCTTGTCCTACGAGCAGTACTTC. Translation gives CASRFRGLSYEQYF. The chain combines TRBV6-1 with TRBJ2-7; D may be TRBD1 (6 bases). Trimming shortened V by 6 bases and J by 1 base, and 13 bases separated the two germline ends. From germline, CDR1 is MNHNS and CDR2 SASEGT. The CDR3 length is 14 residues.